This TCR beta chain stems from a study of T cell responses to AZD1222 COVID-19 vaccine. Study details: Second-dose timings of about 4 or about 12 weeks were pooled. General observations from the study: Seropositive status at baseline applied to only six AZD1222 recipients. Spike-specific TCR breadth and depth grew following two AZD1222 doses. CD4 TCRs covered the whole spike, strongest at regions 160-218 and 743-854.

Profiled with immunoSEQ multiplex PCR; TCRdb holds only in-frame clones, not every one. Of tens of thousands of clones listed, 90% are singletons. Of note for this clone: Its antigen is currently unknown.

This CDR3 is 15 amino acids long. The V and J ends lost 4 bases and 5 bases respectively, with 13 bases between them. CDR1 is SGHRS and CDR2 is YFSETQ in the germline V gene. V gene TRBV5-1 combines with J gene TRBJ1-6, with TRBD1 as a possible D gene (5 bases). The receptor's source is an adult in good health. The sample was peripheral blood, taken on day 0 of AZD1222 vaccination. CDR3 protein: CASSLGTGNNSPLHF. DNA of the CDR3: TGCGCCAGCAGCCTAGGGACGGGGAATAATTCACCCCTCCACTTT.